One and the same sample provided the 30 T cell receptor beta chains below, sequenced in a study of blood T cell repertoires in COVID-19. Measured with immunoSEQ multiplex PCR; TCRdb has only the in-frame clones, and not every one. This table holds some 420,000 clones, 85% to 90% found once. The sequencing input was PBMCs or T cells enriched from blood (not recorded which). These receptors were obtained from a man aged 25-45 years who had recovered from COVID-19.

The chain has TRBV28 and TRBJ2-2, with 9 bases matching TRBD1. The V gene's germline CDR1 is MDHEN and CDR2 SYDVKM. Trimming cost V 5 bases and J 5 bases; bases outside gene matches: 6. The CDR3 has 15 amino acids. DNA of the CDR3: TGTGCCAGCAGTCCCGGGGACAGGGAGACCGGGGAGCTGTTTTTT. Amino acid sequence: CASSPGDRETGELFF.

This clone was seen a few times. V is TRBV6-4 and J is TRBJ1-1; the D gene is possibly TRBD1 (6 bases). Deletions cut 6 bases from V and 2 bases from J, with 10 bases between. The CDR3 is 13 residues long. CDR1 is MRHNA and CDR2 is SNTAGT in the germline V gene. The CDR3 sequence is CASSSGTNTEAFF. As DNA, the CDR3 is TGTGCCAGCAGCTCCGGGACAAACACTGAAGCTTTCTTT.

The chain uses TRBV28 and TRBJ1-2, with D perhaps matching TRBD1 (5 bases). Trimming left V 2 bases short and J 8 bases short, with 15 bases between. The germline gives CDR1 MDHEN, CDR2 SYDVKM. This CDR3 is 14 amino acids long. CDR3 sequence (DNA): TGTGCCAGCAGTTTAACTCAGGGCCCACGAGGCTACACCTTC. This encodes CASSLTQGPRGYTF.

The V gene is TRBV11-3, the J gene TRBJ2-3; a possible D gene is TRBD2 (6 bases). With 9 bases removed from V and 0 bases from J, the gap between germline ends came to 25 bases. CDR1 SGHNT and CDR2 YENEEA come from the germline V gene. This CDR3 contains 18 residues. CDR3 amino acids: CARPHPTGEGPSTDTQYF. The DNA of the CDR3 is TGTGCCAGGCCTCATCCAACGGGAGAGGGGCCTAGCACAGATACGCAGTATTTT.

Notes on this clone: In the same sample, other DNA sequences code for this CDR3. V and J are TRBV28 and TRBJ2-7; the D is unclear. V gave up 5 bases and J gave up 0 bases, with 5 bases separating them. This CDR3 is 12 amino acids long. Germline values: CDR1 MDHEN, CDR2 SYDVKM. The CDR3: CASSLDSYEQYF. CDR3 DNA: TGTGCCAGCAGTCTAGACTCCTACGAGCAGTACTTC.

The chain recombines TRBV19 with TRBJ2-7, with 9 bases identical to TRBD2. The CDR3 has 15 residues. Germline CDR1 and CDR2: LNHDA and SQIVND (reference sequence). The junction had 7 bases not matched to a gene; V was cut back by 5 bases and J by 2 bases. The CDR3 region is CASSVYSGSAYEQYF. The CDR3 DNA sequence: TGTGCCAGTAGTGTCTATAGCGGGAGCGCCTACGAGCAGTACTTC.

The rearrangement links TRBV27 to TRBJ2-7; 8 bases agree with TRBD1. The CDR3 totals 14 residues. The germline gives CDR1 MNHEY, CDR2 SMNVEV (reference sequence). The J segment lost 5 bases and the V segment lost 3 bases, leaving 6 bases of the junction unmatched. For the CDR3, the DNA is TGTGCCAGCAGTTTCGCAGGGGGCATCGACGAGCAGTACTTC. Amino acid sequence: CASSFAGGIDEQYF.

This chain's CDR3 is CASSSQTGNQPQHF. The CDR3, as DNA: TGTGCCAGCAGCTCCCAAACGGGAAATCAGCCCCAGCATTTT. The rearrangement uses TRBV7-9 and TRBJ1-5; D is undetermined. The germline V gene encodes CDR1 SEHNR and CDR2 FQNEAQ (reference sequence). Between the trimmed V and J ends, which lost 4 bases and 4 bases, there was a span of 11 bases. This CDR3 region has 14 residues.

As DNA, the CDR3 is TGTGCCAGCAGTGTAGCTGCGTCCTACGAGCAGTACTTC. Protein sequence: CASSVAASYEQYF. The chain is built from TRBV6-1 and TRBJ2-7; no reliable D call. V was cut by 4 bases and J by 1 base, with 8 bases left in between. The germline CDR1 and CDR2 sequences are MNHNS and SASEGT. The CDR3 is 13 amino acids.

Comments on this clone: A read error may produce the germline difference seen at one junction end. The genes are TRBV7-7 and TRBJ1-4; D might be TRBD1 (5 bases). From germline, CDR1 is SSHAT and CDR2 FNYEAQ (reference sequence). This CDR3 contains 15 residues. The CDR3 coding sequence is TGTGCTAGCAGCTTGGGAGGGGCCCCCAATGAAAAACTGTTTTTT. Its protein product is CASSLGGAPNEKLFF.

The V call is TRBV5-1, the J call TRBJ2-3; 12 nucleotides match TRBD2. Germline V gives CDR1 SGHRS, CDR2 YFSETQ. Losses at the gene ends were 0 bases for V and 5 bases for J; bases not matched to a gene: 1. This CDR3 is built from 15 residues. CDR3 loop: CASSLEGLAGDTQYF. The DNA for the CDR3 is TGCGCCAGCAGCTTGGAGGGACTAGCGGGAGATACGCAGTATTTT.

CDR3 bases: TGCAGTGCTAGTGGGGGTTGGGACTTGAGTATCTACGAGCAGTACTTC. The encoded protein is CSASGGWDLSIYEQYF. This sequence joins TRBV20-1 and TRBJ2-7; D may be TRBD2 (6 bases). V dropped 3 bases and J dropped 3 bases, with 21 bases sitting between them. The CDR3 has 16 residues. The germline gives CDR1 DFQATT, CDR2 SNEGSKA (reference sequence).

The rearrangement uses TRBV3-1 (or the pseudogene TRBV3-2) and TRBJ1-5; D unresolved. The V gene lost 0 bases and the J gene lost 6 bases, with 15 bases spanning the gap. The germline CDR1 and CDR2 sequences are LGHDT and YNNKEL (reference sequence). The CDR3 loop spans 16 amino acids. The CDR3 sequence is CASSQDRSTSGQPQHF. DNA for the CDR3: TGTGCCAGCAGCCAAGATCGCTCCACTTCGGGTCAGCCCCAGCATTTT.

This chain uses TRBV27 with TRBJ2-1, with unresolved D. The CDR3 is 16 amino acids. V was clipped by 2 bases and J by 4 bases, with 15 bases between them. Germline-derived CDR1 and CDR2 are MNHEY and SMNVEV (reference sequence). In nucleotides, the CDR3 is TGTGCCAGCAGTTTAATGGGCACATTGAATTACAATGAGCAGTTCTTC. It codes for CASSLMGTLNYNEQFF.

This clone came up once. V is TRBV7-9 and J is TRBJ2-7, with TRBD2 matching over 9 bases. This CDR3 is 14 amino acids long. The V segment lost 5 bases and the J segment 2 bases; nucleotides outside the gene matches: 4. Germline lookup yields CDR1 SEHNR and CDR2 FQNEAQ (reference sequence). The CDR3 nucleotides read TGTGCCAGCAGCCTTCCTAGCGGGGCCTACGAGCAGTACTTC. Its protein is CASSLPSGAYEQYF.

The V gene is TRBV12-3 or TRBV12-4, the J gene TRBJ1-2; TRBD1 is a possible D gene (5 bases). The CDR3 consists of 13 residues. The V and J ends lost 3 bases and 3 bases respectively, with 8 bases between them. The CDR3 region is CASSFIGDYGYTF. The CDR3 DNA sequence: TGTGCCAGCAGTTTTATAGGGGACTATGGCTACACCTTC.

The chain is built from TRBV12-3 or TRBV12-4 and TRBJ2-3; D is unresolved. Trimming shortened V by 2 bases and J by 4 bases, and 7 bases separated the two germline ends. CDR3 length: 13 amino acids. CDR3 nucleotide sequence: TGTGCCAGCAGTTTATGGGCTGCAGATACGCAGTATTTT. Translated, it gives CASSLWAADTQYF.

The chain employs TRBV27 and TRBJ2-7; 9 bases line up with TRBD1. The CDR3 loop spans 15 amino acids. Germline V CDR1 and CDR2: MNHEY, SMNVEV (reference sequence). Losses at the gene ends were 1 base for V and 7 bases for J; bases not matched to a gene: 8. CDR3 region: CASSLFPTGGDEQYF. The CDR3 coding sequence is TGTGCCAGCAGTTTATTCCCAACAGGGGGCGATGAGCAGTACTTC.

The DNA for the CDR3 is TGTGCCAGCTCACCGGACAGGGGCCAAGAGACCCAGTACTTC. It codes for CASSPDRGQETQYF. This chain uses TRBV18 with TRBJ2-5, with 9 bases that match TRBD1. Trimming at V came to 3 bases and at J to 1 base, leaving 0 bases not matched to a gene. There are 14 residues in the CDR3. Per the germline V gene, CDR1 is KGHSH and CDR2 is LQKENI.

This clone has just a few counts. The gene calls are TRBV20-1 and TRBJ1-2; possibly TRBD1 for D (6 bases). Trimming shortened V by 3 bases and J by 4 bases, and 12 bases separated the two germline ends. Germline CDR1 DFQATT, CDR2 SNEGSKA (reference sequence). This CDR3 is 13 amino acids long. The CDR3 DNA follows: TGCAGTGCTAGTACAGGGAAACTCTATGGCTACACCTTC. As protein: CSASTGKLYGYTF.

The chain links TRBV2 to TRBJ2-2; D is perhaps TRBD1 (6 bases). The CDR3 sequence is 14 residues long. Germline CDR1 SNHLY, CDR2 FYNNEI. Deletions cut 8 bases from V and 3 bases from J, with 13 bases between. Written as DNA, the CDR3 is TGTGCCAGCGGAGGACAGACCGACACCGGGGAGCTGTTTTTT. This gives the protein CASGGQTDTGELFF.

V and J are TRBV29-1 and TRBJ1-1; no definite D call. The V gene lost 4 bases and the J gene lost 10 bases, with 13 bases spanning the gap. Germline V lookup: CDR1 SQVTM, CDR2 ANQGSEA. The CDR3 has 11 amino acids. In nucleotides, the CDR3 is TGCAGCGTTGTTACGGGAGCCGGAGCTTTCTTT. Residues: CSVVTGAGAFF.

The CDR3 here is CASSAGTSGNTYEQYF. DNA for the CDR3: TGTGCCAGCAGCGCCGGGACTAGCGGGAATACCTACGAGCAGTACTTC. The J gene is TRBJ2-7, the V gene TRBV7-6; 13 bases align to TRBD2. The CDR3 has 16 amino acids. Germline V gives CDR1 SGHVS, CDR2 FNYEAQ. The ends lost 5 bases at V and 2 bases at J; junction bases unmatched: 6.

The DNA of the CDR3 is TGTGCCAGCAGCTTGGAGGAGGGCATCACATCTCTATATTTT. Its translation is CASSLEEGITSLYF. The V and J genes are TRBV5-6 and TRBJ1-3; the D is unclear. V lost 0 bases and J lost 14, with 18 bases in between. There are 14 residues in the CDR3. Germline loops: CDR1 SGHDT, CDR2 YYEEEE.

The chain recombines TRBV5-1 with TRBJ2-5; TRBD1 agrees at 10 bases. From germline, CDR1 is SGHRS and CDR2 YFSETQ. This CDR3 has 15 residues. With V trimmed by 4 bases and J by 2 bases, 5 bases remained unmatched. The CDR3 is CASSPDRGQQETQYF. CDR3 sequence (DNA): TGCGCCAGCAGCCCCGACAGGGGGCAACAAGAGACCCAGTACTTC.

The CDR3 sequence: CASSRAPNTGELFF. CDR3 coding DNA: TGCGCCAGCAGCCGAGCCCCGAACACCGGGGAGCTGTTTTTT. The chain employs TRBV4-1 and TRBJ2-2, with D unclear. Trimming removed 4 bases at V and 0 bases at J, with 6 bases between. Germline V gives CDR1 MGHRA, CDR2 YSYEKL. CDR3 length: 14 amino acids.

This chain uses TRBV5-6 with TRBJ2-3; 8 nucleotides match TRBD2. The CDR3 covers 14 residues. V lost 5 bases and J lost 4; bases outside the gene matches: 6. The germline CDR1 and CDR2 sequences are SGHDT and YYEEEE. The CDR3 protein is CASRTGLGPDTQYF. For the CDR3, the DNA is TGTGCCAGCAGAACGGGACTAGGCCCAGATACGCAGTATTTT.

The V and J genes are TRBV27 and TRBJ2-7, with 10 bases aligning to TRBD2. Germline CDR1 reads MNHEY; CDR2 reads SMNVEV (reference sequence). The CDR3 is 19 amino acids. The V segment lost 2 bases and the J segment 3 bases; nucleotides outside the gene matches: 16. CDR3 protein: CASSLLYTPGLAGVYEQYF. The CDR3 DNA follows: TGTGCCAGCAGTTTACTTTATACCCCGGGGCTAGCGGGAGTCTACGAGCAGTACTTC.

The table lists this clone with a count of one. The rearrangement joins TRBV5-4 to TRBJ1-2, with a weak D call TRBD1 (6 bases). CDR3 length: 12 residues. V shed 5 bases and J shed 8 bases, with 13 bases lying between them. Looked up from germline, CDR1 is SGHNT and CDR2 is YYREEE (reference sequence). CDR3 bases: TGTGCCAGCAGTCCGGTCCAGGGGGGCTACACCTTC. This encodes CASSPVQGGYTF.

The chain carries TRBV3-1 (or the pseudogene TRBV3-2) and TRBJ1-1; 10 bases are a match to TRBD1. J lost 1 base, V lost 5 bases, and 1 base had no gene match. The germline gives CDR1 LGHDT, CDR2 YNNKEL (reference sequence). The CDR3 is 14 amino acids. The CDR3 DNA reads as TGTGCCAGCAGCGGACAGGGGGGGAACACTGAAGCTTTCTTT. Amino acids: CASSGQGGNTEAFF.